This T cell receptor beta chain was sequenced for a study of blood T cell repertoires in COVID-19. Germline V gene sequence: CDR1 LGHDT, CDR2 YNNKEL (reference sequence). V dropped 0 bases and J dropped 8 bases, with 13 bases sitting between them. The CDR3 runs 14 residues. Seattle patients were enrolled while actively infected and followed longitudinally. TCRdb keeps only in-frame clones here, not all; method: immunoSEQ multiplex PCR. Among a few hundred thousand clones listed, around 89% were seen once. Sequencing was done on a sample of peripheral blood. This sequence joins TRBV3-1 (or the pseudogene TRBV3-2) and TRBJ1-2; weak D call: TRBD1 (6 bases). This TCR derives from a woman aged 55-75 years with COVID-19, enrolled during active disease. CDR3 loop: CASSQEGAGRGYTF. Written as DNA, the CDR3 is TGTGCCAGCAGCCAAGAGGGGGCAGGCAGAGGCTACACCTTC.